The rows below give T cell receptor beta chains drawn from one sample of a study. TCRdb ran MiXCR on the RT-PCR reads and lists one entry per CDR3 protein. The table has 650,000 to 800,000 distinct CDR3 sequences, 14% seen once. Material: memory CD4+ T cells from blood. Source of these receptors: a female donor in good health, serving as a healthy control. Each CDR3 is given with its conserved first and last residue. The D gene is left open where the match is weak. Clone sizes are given selectively: once, few, many, or a class where the clone is expanded.

V	D	J	size	CDR3	DNA
TRBV7-2	TRBD2	TRBJ2-1	-	CASRLAGQLYNEQFF	TGTGCCAGCAGACTAGCGGGACAGCTTTACAATGAGCAGTTCTTC
TRBV3-1	-	TRBJ1-2	-	CASSQDLGGELYGYTF	TGTGCCAGCAGCCAAGATCTAGGCGGAGAGTTGTATGGCTACACCTTC
TRBV7-6	-	TRBJ1-3	many	CASSLSGLSGNTIYF	TGTGCCAGCAGCTTAAGCGGCCTCTCTGGAAACACCATATATTTT
TRBV6-5	-	TRBJ2-7	-	CASSNYPQSGEKYF	TGTGCCAGCAGTAACTACCCCCAGAGCGGCGAGAAGTACTTC
TRBV20-1	-	TRBJ2-1	-	CSASGQVGNEQFF	TGCAGTGCTAGTGGGCAGGTTGGGAATGAGCAGTTCTTC
TRBV6-5	-	TRBJ1-3	-	CASSYAGISGNTIYF	TGTGCCAGCAGTTACGCTGGCATCTCTGGAAACACCATATATTTT
TRBV5-1	-	TRBJ2-3	many	CASSLNGNTDTQYF	TGCGCCAGCAGCTTGAACGGGAACACAGATACGCAGTATTTT
TRBV5-6	-	TRBJ2-7	once	CASSSGPPYEQYF	TGTGCCAGCAGCTCCGGGCCACCCTACGAGCAGTACTTC
TRBV3-1	TRBD1	TRBJ2-7	-	CASSLRGQGASEQYF	TGTGCCAGCAGCCTAAGGGGACAGGGGGCGAGCGAGCAGTACTTC
TRBV6-5	TRBD2	TRBJ2-3	many	CASSRGLAGGDTQYF	TGTGCCAGCAGTCGGGGACTAGCGGGAGGAGATACGCAGTATTTT
TRBV6-2/TRBV6-3	TRBD1	TRBJ2-1	few	CASSRTPPGTAYNEQFF	TGTGCCAGCAGTCGAACACCCCCCGGGACAGCCTACAATGAGCAGTTCTTC
TRBV2	TRBD1	TRBJ2-3	-	CARVDRGRADTQYF	TGTGCCAGAGTGGACAGGGGGCGCGCAGATACGCAGTATTTT
TRBV7-9	-	TRBJ2-1	-	CASSRRGTSRYNEQFF	TGTGCCAGCAGCCGACGGGGCACTAGCAGATACAATGAGCAGTTCTTC
TRBV12-3/TRBV12-4	TRBD1	TRBJ1-1	few	CASSVGDRGRWNTEAFF	TGTGCCAGCAGTGTAGGGGACAGGGGGCGATGGAACACTGAAGCTTTCTTT
TRBV20-1	TRBD2	TRBJ2-1	many	CSAKGSGSFSNEQFF	TGCAGTGCAAAAGGAAGCGGGAGTTTTTCCAATGAGCAGTTCTTC
TRBV20-1	-	TRBJ2-1	-	CSARPYKRKSSYNEQFF	TGCAGTGCTAGACCCTACAAGCGGAAGAGCTCCTACAATGAGCAGTTCTTC
TRBV20-1	TRBD2	TRBJ2-5	few	CSAFSGGLNQETQYF	TGCAGTGCCTTTAGCGGGGGCCTTAACCAAGAGACCCAGTACTTC
TRBV20-1	TRBD2	TRBJ2-1	few	CSARDQLAGGFKTYNEQFF	TGCAGTGCTAGAGATCAACTAGCGGGGGGGTTTAAAACCTACAATGAGCAGTTCTTC
TRBV4-2	-	TRBJ1-6	-	CASSQDVGGLGSSPLHF	TGTGCCAGCAGCCAAGATGTTGGGGGACTGGGGTCCTCACCCCTCCACTTT
TRBV7-2	-	TRBJ2-7	many	CASSLVSGYEQYF	TGTGCCAGCAGCTTAGTGTCTGGCTACGAGCAGTACTTC
TRBV7-2	-	TRBJ2-7	many	CASSLEVGTYEQYF	TGTGCCAGCAGCCTAGAGGTGGGCACCTACGAGCAGTACTTC
TRBV5-1	TRBD1	TRBJ2-1	few	CASKATGGFSYNEQFF	TGCGCCAGCAAGGCTACAGGGGGCTTCTCCTACAATGAGCAGTTCTTC
TRBV5-1	-	TRBJ1-2	-	CASSSHDGTNYGYTF	TGCGCCAGCAGCTCCCACGACGGAACTAACTATGGCTACACCTTC
TRBV5-6	-	TRBJ1-1	-	CASSLRPSNTEAFF	TGTGCCAGCAGCTTGCGGCCCTCCAACACTGAAGCTTTCTTT
TRBV6-2/TRBV6-3	-	TRBJ1-5	few	CASSYSVQPQHF	TGTGCCAGCAGTTACTCAGTCCAGCCCCAGCATTTT
TRBV6-5	TRBD1	TRBJ1-6	-	CASSFRDRESPLHF	TGTGCCAGCAGTTTTCGGGACAGGGAATCACCCCTCCACTTT